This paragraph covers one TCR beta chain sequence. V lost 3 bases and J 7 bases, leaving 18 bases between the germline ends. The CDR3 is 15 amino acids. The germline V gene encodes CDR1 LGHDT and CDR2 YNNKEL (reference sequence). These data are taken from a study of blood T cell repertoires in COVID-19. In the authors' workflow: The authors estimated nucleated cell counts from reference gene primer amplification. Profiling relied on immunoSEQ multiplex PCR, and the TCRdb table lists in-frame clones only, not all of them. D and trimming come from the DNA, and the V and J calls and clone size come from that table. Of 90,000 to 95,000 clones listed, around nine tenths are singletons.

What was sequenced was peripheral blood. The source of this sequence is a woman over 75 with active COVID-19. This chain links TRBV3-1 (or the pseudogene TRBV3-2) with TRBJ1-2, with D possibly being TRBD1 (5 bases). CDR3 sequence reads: CASSHLLGASGGYTF. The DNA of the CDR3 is TGTGCCAGCAGCCATCTGTTAGGGGCCTCTGGTGGCTACACCTTC.